Described below is a single T cell receptor (beta chain) sequence and its context. One end of the junction does not line up with germline, which may come from a read error. Participants spanned ages about 18 to 90 years and resided in roughly 22 US areas. The sample originates from a study of blood T cell repertoires in COVID-19. Study-level background: Sources were T cells, B-cell-depleted T cells, or PBMCs; the material itself was cDNA or gDNA.

In the original workflow: For nucleated cells, counts were estimated from reference gene primer amplification. Sequenced by immunoSEQ multiplex PCR; TCRdb stores in-frame clones only, minus some. The DNA was the basis for D and trimming; V, J and clone size are from that table. The sample yields some 150,000 clones, 88% seen once. The CDR3 is made up of 14 amino acids. Germline CDR1 and CDR2: LNHDA and SQIVND (reference sequence). Sequencing was done on a sample of PBMCs or T cells enriched from blood (not recorded which). The sequence came from a woman in her thirties with acute COVID-19. This chain links TRBV19 with TRBJ1-1; 8 bases align to TRBD1. CDR3 protein: CASSLDRGGTEAFF. Written as DNA, the CDR3 is TGTGCCAGTAGTCTAGACAGGGGAGGGACTGAAGCTTTCTTT.